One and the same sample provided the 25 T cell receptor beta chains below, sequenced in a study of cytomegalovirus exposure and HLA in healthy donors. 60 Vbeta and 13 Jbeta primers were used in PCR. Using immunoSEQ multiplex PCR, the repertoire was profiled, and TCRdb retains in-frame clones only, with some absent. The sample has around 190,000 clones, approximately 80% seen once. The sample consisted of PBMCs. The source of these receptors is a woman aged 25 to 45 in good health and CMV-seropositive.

This CDR3 is CASSPRGQETQYF. In DNA form, the CDR3 reads TGTGCCAGCTCACCGCGGGGTCAAGAGACCCAGTACTTC. The chain has TRBV18 and TRBJ2-5; D possibly corresponds to TRBD2 (6 bases). This CDR3 contains 13 residues. Germline V gene data show CDR1 as KGHSH and CDR2 as LQKENI. The V end lost 3 bases, the J end lost 2 bases, and 7 bases lay between the germline ends.

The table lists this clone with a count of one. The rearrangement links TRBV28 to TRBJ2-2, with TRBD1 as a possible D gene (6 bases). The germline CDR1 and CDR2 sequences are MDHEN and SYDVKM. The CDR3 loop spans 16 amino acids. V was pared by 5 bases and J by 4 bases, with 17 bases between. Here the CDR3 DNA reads TGTGCCAGCAGTATAACAGGGTTTGGTGGCACCGGGGAGCTGTTTTTT. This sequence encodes CASSITGFGGTGELFF.

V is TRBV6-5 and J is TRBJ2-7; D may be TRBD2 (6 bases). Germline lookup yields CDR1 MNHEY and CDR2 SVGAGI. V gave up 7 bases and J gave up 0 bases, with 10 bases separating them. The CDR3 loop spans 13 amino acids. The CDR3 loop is CASTSTSSYEQYF. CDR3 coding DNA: TGTGCCAGCACCTCGACTAGCTCCTACGAGCAGTACTTC.

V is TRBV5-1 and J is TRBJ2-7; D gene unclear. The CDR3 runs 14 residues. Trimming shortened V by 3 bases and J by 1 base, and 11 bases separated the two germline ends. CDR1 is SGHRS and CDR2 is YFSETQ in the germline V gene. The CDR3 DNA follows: TGCGCCAGCAGCTCCAGGCCTGGATCCTACGAGCAGTACTTC. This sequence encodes CASSSRPGSYEQYF. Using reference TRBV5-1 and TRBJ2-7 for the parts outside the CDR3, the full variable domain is KAGVTQTPRYLIKTRGQQVTLSCSPISGHRSVSWYQQTPGQGLQFLFEYFSETQRNKGNFPGRFSGRQFSNSRSEMNVSTLELGDSALYLCASSSRPGSYEQYFGPGTRLTVT.

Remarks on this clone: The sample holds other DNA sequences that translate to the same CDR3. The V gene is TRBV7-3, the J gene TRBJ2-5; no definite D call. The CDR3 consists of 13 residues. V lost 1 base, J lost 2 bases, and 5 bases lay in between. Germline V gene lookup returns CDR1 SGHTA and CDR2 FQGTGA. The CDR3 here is CASSLSRQETQYF. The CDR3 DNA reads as TGTGCCAGCAGCTTAAGCAGACAAGAGACCCAGTACTTC.

CDR3 DNA sequence: TGTGCCAGCAGCTTGCAGGGTTCATTCAAAGAGACCCAGTACTTC. It specifies CASSLQGSFKETQYF. The chain employs TRBV5-5 and TRBJ2-5, with D possibly being TRBD1 (5 bases). The CDR3 has 15 amino acids. In germline, CDR1 is SGHKS, CDR2 YYEKEE (reference sequence). Trimming took 1 base from V and 3 from J, leaving 13 bases between them.

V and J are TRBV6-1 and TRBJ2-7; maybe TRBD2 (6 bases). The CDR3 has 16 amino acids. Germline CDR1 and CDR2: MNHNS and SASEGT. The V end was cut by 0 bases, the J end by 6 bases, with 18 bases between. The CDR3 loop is CASSEAAGTSKTEQYF. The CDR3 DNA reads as TGTGCCAGCAGTGAAGCGGCCGGGACTTCAAAGACCGAGCAGTACTTC.

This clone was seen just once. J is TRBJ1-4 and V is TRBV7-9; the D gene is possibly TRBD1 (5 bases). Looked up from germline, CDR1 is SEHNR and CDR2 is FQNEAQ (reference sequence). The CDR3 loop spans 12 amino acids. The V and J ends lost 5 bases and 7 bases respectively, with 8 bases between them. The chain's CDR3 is CASSPQGEKLFF. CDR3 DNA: TGTGCCAGCAGCCCGCAGGGTGAAAAACTGTTTTTT.

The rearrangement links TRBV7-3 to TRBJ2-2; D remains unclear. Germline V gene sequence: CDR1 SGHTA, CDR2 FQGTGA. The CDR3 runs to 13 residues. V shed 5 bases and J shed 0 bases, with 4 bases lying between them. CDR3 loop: CASSLSNTGELFF. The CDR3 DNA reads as TGTGCCAGCAGCCTATCGAACACCGGGGAGCTGTTTTTT.

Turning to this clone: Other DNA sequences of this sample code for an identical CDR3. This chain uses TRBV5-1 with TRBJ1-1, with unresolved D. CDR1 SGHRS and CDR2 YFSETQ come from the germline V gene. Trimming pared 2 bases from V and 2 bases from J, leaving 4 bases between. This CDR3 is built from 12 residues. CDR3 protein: CASSLQNTEAFF. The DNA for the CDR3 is TGCGCCAGCAGCTTACAAAACACTGAAGCTTTCTTT.

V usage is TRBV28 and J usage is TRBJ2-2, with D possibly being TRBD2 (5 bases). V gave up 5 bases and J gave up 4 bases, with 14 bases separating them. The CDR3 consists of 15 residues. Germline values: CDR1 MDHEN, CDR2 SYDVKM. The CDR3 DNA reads TGTGCCAGCAGTCCCCCCTTAGGGAGCACCGGGGAGCTGTTTTTT. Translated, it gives CASSPPLGSTGELFF.

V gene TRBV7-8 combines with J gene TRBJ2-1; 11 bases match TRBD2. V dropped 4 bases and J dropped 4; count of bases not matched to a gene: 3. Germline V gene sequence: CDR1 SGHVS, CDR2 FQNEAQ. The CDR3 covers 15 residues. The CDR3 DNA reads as TGTGCCAGCAGCTCGCGACTAGCGGGGTACAATGAGCAGTTCTTC. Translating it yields CASSSRLAGYNEQFF.

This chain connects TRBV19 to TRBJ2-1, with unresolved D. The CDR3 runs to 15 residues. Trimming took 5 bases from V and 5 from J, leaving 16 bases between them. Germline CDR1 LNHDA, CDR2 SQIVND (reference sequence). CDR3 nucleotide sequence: TGTGCCAGTAGTTCACAGCCCCCGGTCGACAATGAGCAGTTCTTC. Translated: CASSSQPPVDNEQFF. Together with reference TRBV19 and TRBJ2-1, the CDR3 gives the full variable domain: DGGITQSPKYLFRKEGQNVTLSCEQNLNHDAMYWYRQDPGQGLRLIYYSQIVNDFQKGDIAEGYSVSREKKESFPLTVTSAQKNPTAFYLCASSSQPPVDNEQFFGPGTRLTVL.

In nucleotides, the CDR3 is TGTGCCAGCAGCCTGAACTATGGCTACACCTTC. It codes for CASSLNYGYTF. This chain uses TRBV2 with TRBJ1-2; D is uncertain. The CDR3 consists of 11 residues. The V and J ends lost 6 bases and 2 bases respectively, with 4 bases between them. Germline CDR1 is SNHLY and CDR2 is FYNNEI.

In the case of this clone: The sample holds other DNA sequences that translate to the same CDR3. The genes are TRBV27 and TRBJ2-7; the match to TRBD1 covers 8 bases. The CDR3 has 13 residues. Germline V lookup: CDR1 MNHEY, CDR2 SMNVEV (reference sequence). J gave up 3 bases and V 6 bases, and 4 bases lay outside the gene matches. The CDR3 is CASSLGTGYEQYF. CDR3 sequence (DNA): TGTGCCAGCAGCTTAGGGACAGGCTACGAGCAGTACTTC.

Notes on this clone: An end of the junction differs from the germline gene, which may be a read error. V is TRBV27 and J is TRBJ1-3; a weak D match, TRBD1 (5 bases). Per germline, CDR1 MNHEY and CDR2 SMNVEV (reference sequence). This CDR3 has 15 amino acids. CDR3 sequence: CASSLSGQVGSTIYF. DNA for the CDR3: TGTGCCAGCAGTTTATCGGGGCAAGTAGGAAGCACCATATATTTT.

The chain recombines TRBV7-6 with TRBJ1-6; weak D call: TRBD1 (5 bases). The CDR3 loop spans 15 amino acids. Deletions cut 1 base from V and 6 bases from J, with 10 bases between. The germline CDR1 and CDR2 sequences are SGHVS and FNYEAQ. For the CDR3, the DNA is TGTGCCAGCAGCTTAGAGGAGACAGCTAATTCACCCCTCCACTTT. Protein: CASSLEETANSPLHF.

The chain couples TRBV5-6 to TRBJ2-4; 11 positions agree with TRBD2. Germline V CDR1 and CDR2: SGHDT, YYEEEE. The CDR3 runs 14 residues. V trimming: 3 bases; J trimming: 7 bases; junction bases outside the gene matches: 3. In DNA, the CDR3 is TGTGCCAGCAGCTCTGGACTAGCGGGTAACATTCAGTACTTC. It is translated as CASSSGLAGNIQYF. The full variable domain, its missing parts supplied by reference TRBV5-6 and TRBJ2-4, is DAGVTQSPTHLIKTRGQQVTLRCSPKSGHDTVSWYQQALGQGPQFIFQYYEEEERQRGNFPDRFSGHQFPNYSSELNVNALLLGDSALYLCASSSGLAGNIQYFGAGTRLSVL.

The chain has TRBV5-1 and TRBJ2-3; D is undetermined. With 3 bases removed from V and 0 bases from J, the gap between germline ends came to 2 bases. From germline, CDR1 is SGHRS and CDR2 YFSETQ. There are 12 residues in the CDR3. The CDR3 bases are TGCGCCAGCAGCTCGAGCACAGATACGCAGTATTTT. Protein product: CASSSSTDTQYF.

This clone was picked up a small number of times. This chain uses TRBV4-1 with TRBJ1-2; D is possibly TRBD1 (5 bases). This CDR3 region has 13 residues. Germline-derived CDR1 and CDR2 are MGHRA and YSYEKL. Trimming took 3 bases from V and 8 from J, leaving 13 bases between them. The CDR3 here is CASSQLAGGGYTF. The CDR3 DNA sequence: TGCGCCAGCAGCCAGCTCGCGGGGGGGGGCTACACCTTC.

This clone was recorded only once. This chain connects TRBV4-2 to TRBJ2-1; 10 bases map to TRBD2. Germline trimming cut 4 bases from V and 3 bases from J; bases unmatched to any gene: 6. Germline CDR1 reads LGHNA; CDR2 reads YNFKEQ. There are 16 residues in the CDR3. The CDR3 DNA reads TGTGCCAGCAGCCCGAGCGGGAGGGCCAACTACAATGAGCAGTTCTTC. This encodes CASSPSGRANYNEQFF.

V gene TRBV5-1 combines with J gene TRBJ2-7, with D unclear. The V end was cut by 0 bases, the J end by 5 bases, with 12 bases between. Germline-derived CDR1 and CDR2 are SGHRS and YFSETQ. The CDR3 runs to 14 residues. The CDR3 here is CASSLEASVHEQYF. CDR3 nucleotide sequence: TGCGCCAGCAGCTTGGAGGCTAGTGTTCACGAGCAGTACTTC.

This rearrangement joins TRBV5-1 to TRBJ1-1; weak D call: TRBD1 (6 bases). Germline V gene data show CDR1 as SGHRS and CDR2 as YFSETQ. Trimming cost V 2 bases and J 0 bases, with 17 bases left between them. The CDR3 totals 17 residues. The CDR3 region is CASSFSGVGGLNTEAFF. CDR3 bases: TGCGCCAGCAGCTTCTCCGGTGTTGGGGGCCTGAACACTGAAGCTTTCTTT.

The CDR3 reads CASSRYLPPGGRATEAFF. CDR3 coding DNA: TGCGCCAGCAGCCGGTACCTCCCCCCGGGGGGCAGAGCCACTGAAGCTTTCTTT. The V gene is TRBV4-1, the J gene TRBJ1-1; D is perhaps TRBD1 (6 bases). The germline V gene encodes CDR1 MGHRA and CDR2 YSYEKL. V dropped 4 bases and J dropped 4 bases, with 25 bases sitting between them. The CDR3 extends over 18 amino acids.

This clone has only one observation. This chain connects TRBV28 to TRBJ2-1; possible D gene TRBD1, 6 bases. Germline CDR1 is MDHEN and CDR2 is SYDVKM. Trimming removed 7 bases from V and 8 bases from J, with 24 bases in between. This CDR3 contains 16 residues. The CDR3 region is CASTPAQGLLGDEQFF. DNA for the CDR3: TGTGCCAGCACCCCGGCCCAGGGGCTGCTCGGGGATGAGCAGTTCTTC.